A single sample gave rise to the 26 T cell receptor beta chains below, sequenced in a study of chemoradiotherapy in HPV16-positive cancers. Here immunoSEQ multiplex PCR was the method, and the copy in TCRdb shows in-frame clones only, minus some. The table records about 6,200 clones, 65% to 90% of them present only once. The sequencing here drew on tumor tissue, taken from a patient who underwent chemoradiotherapy. The source of these receptors is a human donor with HPV-associated anogenital cancer.

This chain uses TRBV2 with TRBJ2-5; D may match TRBD1 or TRBD2 (6 bases each). This CDR3 spans 14 amino acids. V lost 6 bases to trimming and J lost 4 bases, with 15 bases between them. The germline gives CDR1 SNHLY, CDR2 FYNNEI. CDR3: CASRKGGGRETQYF. In DNA form, the CDR3 reads TGTGCCAGCAGGAAAGGAGGGGGTCGAGAGACCCAGTACTTC.

This clone was counted a single time. The chain employs TRBV19 and TRBJ2-2, with D possibly being TRBD1 (6 bases). This CDR3 has 15 residues. Germline CDR1 LNHDA, CDR2 SQIVND (reference sequence). V lost 5 bases and J 1 base, leaving 11 bases between the germline ends. The CDR3 protein is CASSPEDRNTGELFF. The CDR3 coding sequence is TGTGCCAGTAGTCCGGAGGACAGGAACACCGGGGAGCTGTTTTTT.

This rearrangement joins TRBV9 to TRBJ2-4; perhaps TRBD1 as D (5 bases). The CDR3 spans 14 residues. The germline V and J ends were trimmed by 0 bases and 5 bases, with 9 bases remaining between them. CDR1 and CDR2 from the germline V gene are SGDLS and YYNGEE. In DNA form, the CDR3 reads TGTGCCAGCAGCGTAGAGGGGAAGGAAAACATTCAGTACTTC. Translation gives CASSVEGKENIQYF.

The V call is TRBV2, the J call TRBJ1-2, with 7 positions matching TRBD1. After removal of 4 bases from V and 4 bases from J, the junction contained 6 bases not matched to a gene. This CDR3 is built from 14 residues. CDR1 and CDR2 from the germline V gene are SNHLY and FYNNEI. This CDR3 is CASSGRDSPYGYTF. The CDR3 DNA reads as TGTGCCAGCAGTGGCCGGGACAGCCCCTATGGCTACACCTTC.

This chain links TRBV2 with TRBJ2-7; weak D call: TRBD1 (8 bases). CDR3 length: 14 residues. The germline V gene encodes CDR1 SNHLY and CDR2 FYNNEI. V lost 7 bases, J lost 7 bases, and 20 bases lay in between. Here the CDR3 DNA reads TGTGCCAGCACCCAGAACGACAGGGGAGGGGAGCAGTACTTC. It is translated as CASTQNDRGGEQYF.

The V gene is TRBV28, the J gene TRBJ1-5; D remains unclear. In germline, CDR1 is MDHEN, CDR2 SYDVKM. Trimming took 8 bases from V and 10 from J, leaving 9 bases between them. This CDR3 has 10 residues. CDR3 bases: TGTGCCAGCGGAGTAGCCCCCCAGCATTTT. It translates to CASGVAPQHF.

This clone has more than one count but fewer than ten. The genes are TRBV4-1 and TRBJ1-6, with a possible D match to TRBD1 (6 bases). The germline V gene encodes CDR1 MGHRA and CDR2 YSYEKL. The V end was cut by 4 bases, the J end by 8 bases, with 15 bases between. The CDR3 is 15 residues long. In DNA form, the CDR3 reads TGCGCCAGCAGCCTCGGAGTGGACAGTTATTCACCCCTCCACTTT. Its translation is CASSLGVDSYSPLHF.

The chain carries TRBV6-4 and TRBJ1-5; 9 bases line up with TRBD1. Germline CDR1 reads MRHNA; CDR2 reads SNTAGT. The CDR3 totals 17 residues. The V segment lost 4 bases and the J segment 1 base; nucleotides outside the gene matches: 8. The DNA for the CDR3 is TGTGCCAGCAGTGTGCGGACAGGGGCCCGGAGCAATCAGCCCCAGCATTTT. This translates into CASSVRTGARSNQPQHF.

This clone was counted once. The V gene is TRBV10-3, the J gene TRBJ1-1; 9 bases agree with TRBD1. The germline V gene has CDR1 ENHRY and CDR2 SYGVKD. The CDR3 is 14 residues long. The V and J ends lost 8 bases and 0 bases, in that order; junction bases with no gene match: 4. The CDR3 DNA is TGTGCCATCTCGGGACAGGGCCTGAACACTGAAGCTTTCTTT. It specifies CAISGQGLNTEAFF.

The rearrangement uses TRBV19 and TRBJ2-2; D gene uncertain. V lost 5 bases, J lost 2 bases, and 9 bases lay in between. The CDR3 totals 14 residues. From germline, CDR1 is LNHDA and CDR2 SQIVND (reference sequence). The CDR3 region has the DNA TGTGCCAGTAGTCCAGGACCAAACACCGGGGAGCTGTTTTTT. Translation: CASSPGPNTGELFF.

The chain combines TRBV4-1 with TRBJ2-7; TRBD1 matches at 9 bases. V lost 4 bases, J lost 5 bases, and 9 bases stayed unmatched. Germline-derived CDR1 and CDR2 are MGHRA and YSYEKL. The CDR3 is made up of 15 amino acids. This CDR3 is CASSPRQGVRDEQYF. Here the CDR3 DNA reads TGCGCCAGCAGCCCCCGACAGGGGGTTCGCGACGAGCAGTACTTC.

This clone appeared a single time. The gene calls are TRBV5-1 and TRBJ1-1; D gene uncertain. V was trimmed by 4 bases and J by 0 bases, leaving 7 bases between them. The CDR3 loop spans 13 amino acids. CDR1 SGHRS and CDR2 YFSETQ come from the germline V gene. CDR3 loop: CASSTLMNTEAFF. The CDR3 bases are TGCGCCAGCAGCACTCTGATGAACACTGAAGCTTTCTTT.

The chain employs TRBV10-3 and TRBJ2-1; D could derive from TRBD1 or TRBD2 (6 bases each). Germline CDR1 and CDR2: ENHRY and SYGVKD. V shed 0 bases and J shed 7 bases, with 13 bases lying between them. This CDR3 region has 15 residues. The CDR3 region has the DNA TGTGCCATCAGTGAGTCGGGGGGCGCCCTAAATGAGCAGTTCTTC. It encodes CAISESGGALNEQFF.

The J gene is TRBJ1-1, the V gene TRBV28, with D possibly TRBD1 on 5 matching bases. In germline, CDR1 is MDHEN, CDR2 SYDVKM. The CDR3 extends over 13 amino acids. The V end lost 2 bases, the J end lost 6 bases, and 10 bases lay between the germline ends. The DNA of the CDR3 is TGTGCCAGCAGTTTACCAAGGGGACCTGAAGCTTTCTTT. It yields the protein CASSLPRGPEAFF.

Judged by abundance, this clone is medium-sized. V gene TRBV9 combines with J gene TRBJ1-1; D gene unclear. With 6 bases removed from V and 4 bases from J, the gap between germline ends came to 19 bases. This CDR3 is 15 amino acids long. CDR1 and CDR2 from the germline V gene are SGDLS and YYNGEE. The CDR3 reads CASKRSGGSSTEAFF. DNA of the CDR3: TGTGCCAGCAAAAGGAGTGGAGGGTCGAGCACTGAAGCTTTCTTT.

The chain links TRBV7-9 to TRBJ1-1; weak D call: TRBD1 (6 bases). The CDR3 consists of 14 residues. V lost 7 bases and J 0 bases, leaving 12 bases between the germline ends. The germline V gene has CDR1 SEHNR and CDR2 FQNEAQ (reference sequence). The CDR3 sequence is CASTTGTVNTEAFF. As DNA, the CDR3 is TGTGCCAGCACCACAGGGACGGTGAACACTGAAGCTTTCTTT.

The CDR3: CASSSRAGPNTEAFF. CDR3 DNA: TGTGCCAGCAGCTCCCGTGCTGGTCCGAACACTGAAGCTTTCTTT. The chain combines TRBV7-9 with TRBJ1-1; no definite D call. This CDR3 has 15 residues. Deletions cut 4 bases from V and 1 base from J, with 13 bases between. Germline loops: CDR1 SEHNR, CDR2 FQNEAQ (reference sequence).

The chain couples TRBV28 to TRBJ2-4, with 7 bases identical to TRBD2. CDR1 MDHEN and CDR2 SYDVKM come from the germline V gene. Trimming cost V 5 bases and J 0 bases; bases outside gene matches: 7. The CDR3 has 16 amino acids. The CDR3 sequence is CASSPRLAQAKNIQYF. The CDR3 DNA reads TGTGCCAGCAGTCCGCGACTAGCCCAAGCCAAAAACATTCAGTACTTC.

The CDR3 DNA follows: TGTGCCAGCCTCCGGGACAGGAGTCCCGGGGAGACCCAGTACTTC. As protein: CASLRDRSPGETQYF. The chain carries TRBV7-3 and TRBJ2-5, with TRBD1 identical over 8 bases. The CDR3 consists of 15 residues. The V gene end was trimmed by 8 bases and the J gene end by 5 bases; junction bases not matched to a gene: 13. Per germline, CDR1 SGHTA and CDR2 FQGTGA.

The chain is built from TRBV9 and TRBJ1-5, with D unresolved. V lost 2 bases and J lost 0, with 3 bases in between. This CDR3 has 13 amino acids. Germline assignment: CDR1 SGDLS and CDR2 YYNGEE. CDR3 residues: CASSVNSNQPQHF. Here the CDR3 DNA reads TGTGCCAGCAGCGTTAATAGCAATCAGCCCCAGCATTTT.

The J gene is TRBJ2-3, the V gene TRBV10-3; 10 positions agree with TRBD2. Germline loops: CDR1 ENHRY, CDR2 SYGVKD. The CDR3 is 17 amino acids. V gave up 4 bases and J gave up 0 bases; unmatched junction bases: 7. The CDR3 is CAISGTSGYASTDTQYF. CDR3 nucleotides: TGTGCCATCAGTGGGACTAGCGGATACGCTAGCACAGATACGCAGTATTTT.

The gene calls are TRBV27 and TRBJ1-5, with a tentative D call TRBD1 (6 bases). The V gene's germline CDR1 is MNHEY and CDR2 SMNVEV (reference sequence). V lost 2 bases and J lost 2, with 10 bases in between. The CDR3 sequence is 15 residues long. CDR3 protein: CASSLTRGGNQPQHF. The CDR3 nucleotides are TGTGCCAGCAGTTTAACCAGGGGTGGCAATCAGCCCCAGCATTTT.

V usage is TRBV4-2 and J usage is TRBJ2-2, with D unresolved. The ends were cut back, 0 bases at V and 6 bases at J, with 11 bases in the middle. The CDR3 extends over 15 amino acids. Germline CDR1 and CDR2: LGHNA and YNFKEQ. CDR3 DNA: TGTGCCAGCAGCCAAGATCGGAAGAGATCCGGGGAGCTGTTTTTT. This translates into CASSQDRKRSGELFF.

This sequence joins TRBV5-5 and TRBJ1-3; possibly TRBD1 for D (5 bases). Germline V gives CDR1 SGHKS, CDR2 YYEKEE (reference sequence). The CDR3 extends over 15 amino acids. The ends were cut back, 4 bases at V and 0 bases at J, with 11 bases in the middle. Here the CDR3 reads CASSPGVTSGNTIYF. As DNA, the CDR3 is TGTGCCAGCAGCCCGGGGGTAACCTCTGGAAACACCATATATTTT.

As to this clone: One end of the junction varies from germline; a read error may be responsible. V and J are TRBV6-6 and TRBJ1-3; D ambiguous. Per germline, CDR1 MNHNY and CDR2 SVGAGI (reference sequence). The CDR3 has 15 amino acids. CDR3 sequence reads: CASSNSYGGGNTIYF. CDR3 in DNA: TGTGCCAGCAGTAACTCCTACGGCGGGGGAAACACCATATATTTT.

This chain links TRBV6-6 with TRBJ1-5, with D uncertain. V was pared by 6 bases and J by 7 bases, with 19 bases between. The CDR3 length is 15 residues. Germline CDR1 MNHNY, CDR2 SVGAGI (reference sequence). The CDR3: CASRPAWSGAQPQHF. Here the CDR3 DNA reads TGTGCCAGCAGGCCGGCTTGGTCAGGAGCCCAGCCCCAGCATTTT.